This TCR beta chain was captured in a study of CD8+CD57+ T cells in acquired aplastic anemia. Study in general: On average, sorted CD4+ and CD8+ cells gave approximately 3.1 ug of DNA. General study points: The same twenty-nine CD8+ CDR3 sequences occurred in patients and in controls.

CD8+CD57+ cell expansion had been shown by flow cytometry in patients chosen for sequencing. The diagnosis in all patients was severe acquired aplastic anemia. No therapy was given to patients before blood sampling. The table lists this clonotype with many counts. Its specificity is not known. Genomic DNA was employed as the template in profiling TCR beta VDJ and CDR3. TCRdb ran MiXCR on the reads and lists one entry per CDR3 protein. The sample has approximately 220,000 distinct CDR3 sequences, more than 40% seen once; the top ten hold 6.5% to 8%. Material: sorted CD4+, CD8+, or CD8+CD57+ T cells (not recorded which) from PBMCs. This sequence was found in a human donor with aplastic anemia.

DNA of the CDR3: TGTGCCAGCAGCTTAGCGCCGACAGGCCATGGCTACACCTTC. Encoded protein: CASSLAPTGHGYTF. J is TRBJ1-2 and V is TRBV7-9; maybe TRBD1 (6 bases). The ends were cut back, 0 bases at V and 6 bases at J, with 11 bases in the middle. This CDR3 region has 14 residues. The germline V gene has CDR1 SEHNR and CDR2 FQNEAQ (reference sequence).